This T cell receptor beta chain stems from a study of blood T cell repertoires in COVID-19. Study details: From T cells, B-cell-depleted T cells, or PBMCs came the material, which was cDNA or gDNA.

Authors' processing steps: Counts of nucleated cells, estimated from reference gene primer amplification, were obtained. Clones were sequenced by immunoSEQ multiplex PCR, and TCRdb holds only the in-frame ones, with some missing. V and J calls plus clone size are reproduced from that table; the DNA served to infer D and trimming. Found here are a few hundred thousand clones, around 90% of them singletons; the top ten hold just under 9%. This study enrolled people aged about 18 to 100 from approximately 24 US geographic areas. In Cohort 3, a recovered donor had either two negative PCRs, clearance, or symptom resolution. This CDR3 has 15 amino acids. The trim removed 3 bases at V and 7 bases at J, leaving 6 bases unmatched. CDR1 MNHEY and CDR2 SVGAGI come from the germline V gene.

The genes are TRBV6-5 and TRBJ1-6, with 7 bases matching TRBD1. The TCR comes from a woman between 18 and 29 years old who had recovered from COVID-19. Sequences were obtained from PBMCs or T cells enriched from blood (not recorded which). The CDR3 loop is CASSYRDRANSPLHF. The DNA for the CDR3 is TGTGCCAGCAGTTATCGCGACAGGGCAAATTCACCCCTCCACTTT.